The entry below describes one T cell receptor (beta chain). Its target is not known. Both TRBC1 and TRBC2 were covered by a beta constant-region primer of two equimolar oligonucleotides. Each CDR3 protein is one row after TCRdb ran MiXCR on the UMI-ligation and nested PCR reads. The table lists 77,000 or so distinct CDR3 sequences, 13% of them singletons. The germline gives CDR1 MNHEY, CDR2 SVGEGT. CDR3 size: 12 residues. V lost 6 bases and J 1 base, leaving 6 bases between the germline ends. These data originate in a study of naive and memory T cell subsets. Study results and caveats: Over 85% of naive TCR sequences appeared only once, unlike memory subsets.

The rearrangement uses TRBV6-2 or TRBV6-3 and TRBJ1-1; possibly TRBD1 for D (5 bases). Sequencing was performed on central memory CD4+ T cells from blood. The sequence was collected from a human donor in good health. DNA of the CDR3: TGTGCCAGCAGCGGACAGAACACTGAAGCTTTCTTT. Translation gives CASSGQNTEAFF.